This TCR beta chain was observed in a study of shared clonotypes between healthy human individuals. V was clipped by 5 bases and J by 6 bases; unmatched bases: 11. The CDR3 contains 16 residues. Germline V gene sequence: CDR1 SGHVS, CDR2 FQNEAQ. Produced via immunoSEQ multiplex PCR; TCRdb's table is partial and in-frame only. The sample records more than 550,000 clones, roughly 91% being singletons. The clonotype was recovered from a man aged 18 to 30 in good health. Some clones in this sample may be carry-over from other donors' samples. The chain joins TRBV7-8 to TRBJ2-7, with TRBD2 matching 12 bases. What was sequenced was memory CD8+ T cells from PBMCs. Subset reported: CD45RO+ cells pooled with CCR7-negative TemRA cells. CDR3 sequence reads: CASSPGGLAGGSEQYF. CDR3 bases: TGTGCCAGCAGCCCCGGGGGGCTAGCGGGAGGGTCCGAGCAGTACTTC.